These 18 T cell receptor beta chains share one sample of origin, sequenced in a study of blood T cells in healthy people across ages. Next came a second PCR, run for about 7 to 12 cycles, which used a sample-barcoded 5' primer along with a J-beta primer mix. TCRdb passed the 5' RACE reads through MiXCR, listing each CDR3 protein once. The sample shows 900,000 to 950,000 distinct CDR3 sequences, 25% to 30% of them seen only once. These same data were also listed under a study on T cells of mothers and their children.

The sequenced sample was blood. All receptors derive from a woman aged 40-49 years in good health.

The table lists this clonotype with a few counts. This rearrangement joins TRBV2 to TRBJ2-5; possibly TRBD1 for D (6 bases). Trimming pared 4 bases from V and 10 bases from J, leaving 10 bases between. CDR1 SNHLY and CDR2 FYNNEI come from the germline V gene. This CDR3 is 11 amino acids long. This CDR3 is CASSGQVDQYF. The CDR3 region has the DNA TGTGCCAGCAGTGGACAGGTGGACCAGTACTTC.

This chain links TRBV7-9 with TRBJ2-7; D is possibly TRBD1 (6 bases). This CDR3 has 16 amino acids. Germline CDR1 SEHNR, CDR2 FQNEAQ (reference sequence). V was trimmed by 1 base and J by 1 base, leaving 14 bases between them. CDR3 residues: CASSLDGRDKSYEQYF. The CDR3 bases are TGTGCCAGCAGCTTAGACGGACGGGACAAATCCTACGAGCAGTACTTC.

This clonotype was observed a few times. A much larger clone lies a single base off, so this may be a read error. CDR3 coding DNA: TGCGCCAGCAGCCCGAGCTCCGGGGGGAACCATGGCTACACCTTC. Amino acids: CASSPSSGGNHGYTF. V gene TRBV4-3 combines with J gene TRBJ1-2; TRBD1 is a possible D gene (5 bases). The germline V gene has CDR1 LGHNA and CDR2 YSLEER. The CDR3 runs 15 residues. Trimming cost V 4 bases and J 6 bases, with 18 bases left between them.

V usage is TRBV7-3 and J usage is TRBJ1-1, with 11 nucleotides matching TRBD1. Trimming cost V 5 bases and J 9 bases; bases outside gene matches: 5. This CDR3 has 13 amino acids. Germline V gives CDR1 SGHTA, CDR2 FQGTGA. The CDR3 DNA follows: TGTGCCAGCAGCGAGGGGACAGGGGGAAAAGCTTTCTTT. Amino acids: CASSEGTGGKAFF. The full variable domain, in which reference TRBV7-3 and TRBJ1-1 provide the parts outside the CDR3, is GAGVSQTPSNKVTEKGKYVELRCDPISGHTALYWYRQSLGQGPEFLIYFQGTGAADDSGLPNDRFFAVRPEGSVSTLKIQRTERGDSAVYLCASSEGTGGKAFFGQGTRLTVV.

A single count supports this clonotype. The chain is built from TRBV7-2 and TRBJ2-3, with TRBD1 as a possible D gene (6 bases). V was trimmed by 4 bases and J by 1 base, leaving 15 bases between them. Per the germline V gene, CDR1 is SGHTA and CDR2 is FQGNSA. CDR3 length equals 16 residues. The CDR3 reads CASSSWTARGTDTQYF. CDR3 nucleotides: TGTGCCAGCAGCTCCTGGACAGCTCGGGGCACAGATACGCAGTATTTT. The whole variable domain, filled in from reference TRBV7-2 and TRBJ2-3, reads GAGVSQSPSNKVTEKGKDVELRCDPISGHTALYWYRQSLGQGLEFLIYFQGNSAPDKSGLPSDRFSAERTGGSVSTLTIQRTQQEDSAVYLCASSSWTARGTDTQYFGPGTRLTVL.

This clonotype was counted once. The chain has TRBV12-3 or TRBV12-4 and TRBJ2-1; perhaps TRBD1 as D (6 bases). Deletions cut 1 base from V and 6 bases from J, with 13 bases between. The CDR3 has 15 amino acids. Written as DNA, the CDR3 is TGTGCCAGCAGTTTAGGGGGGCCCAAACGCAATGAGCAGTTCTTC. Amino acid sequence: CASSLGGPKRNEQFF.

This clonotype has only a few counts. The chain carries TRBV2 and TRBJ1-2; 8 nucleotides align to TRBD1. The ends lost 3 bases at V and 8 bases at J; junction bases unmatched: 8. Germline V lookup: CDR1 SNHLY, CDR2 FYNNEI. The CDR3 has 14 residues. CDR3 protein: CASSDNQGARGYTF. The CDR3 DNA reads TGTGCCAGCAGTGACAATCAGGGGGCGCGGGGCTACACCTTC.

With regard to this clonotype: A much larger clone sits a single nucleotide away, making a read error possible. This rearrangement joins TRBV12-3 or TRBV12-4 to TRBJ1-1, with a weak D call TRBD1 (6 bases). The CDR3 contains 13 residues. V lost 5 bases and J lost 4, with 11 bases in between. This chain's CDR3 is CASSHRVTTEAFF. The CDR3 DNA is TGTGCCAGCAGTCACAGGGTAACCACTGAAGCTTTCTTT.

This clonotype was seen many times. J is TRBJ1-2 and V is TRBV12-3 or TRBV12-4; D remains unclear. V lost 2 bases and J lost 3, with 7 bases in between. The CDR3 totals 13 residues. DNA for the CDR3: TGTGCCAGCAGTTTAAATCCTGACTATGGCTACACCTTC. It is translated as CASSLNPDYGYTF.

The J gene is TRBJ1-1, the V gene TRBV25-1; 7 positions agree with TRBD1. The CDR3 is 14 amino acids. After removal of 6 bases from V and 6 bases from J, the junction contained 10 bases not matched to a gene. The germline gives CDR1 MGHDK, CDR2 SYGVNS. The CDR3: CASRETGLVAEAFF. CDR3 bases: TGTGCCAGCAGAGAGACAGGGCTGGTGGCTGAAGCTTTCTTT.

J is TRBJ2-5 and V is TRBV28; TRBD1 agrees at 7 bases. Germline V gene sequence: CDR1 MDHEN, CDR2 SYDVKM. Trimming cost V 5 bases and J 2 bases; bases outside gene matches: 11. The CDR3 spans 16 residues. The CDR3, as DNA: TGTGCCAGCAGTGGCCCGGGACAGCGAAATCAAGAGACCCAGTACTTC. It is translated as CASSGPGQRNQETQYF.

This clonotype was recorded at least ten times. CDR3 coding DNA: TGTGCCAGCAGTCCCCCGGACACAGATACGCAGTATTTT. This translates into CASSPPDTDTQYF. V and J are TRBV12-3 or TRBV12-4 and TRBJ2-3; D is unresolved. The CDR3 covers 13 residues. V lost 5 bases and J 2 bases, leaving 8 bases between the germline ends.

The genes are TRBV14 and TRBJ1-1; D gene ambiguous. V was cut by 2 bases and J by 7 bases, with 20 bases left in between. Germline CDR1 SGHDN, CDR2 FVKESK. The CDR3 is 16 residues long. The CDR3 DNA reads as TGTGCCAGCAGCCAATTGCGCCGGATTGGAGGGAATGAAGCTTTCTTT. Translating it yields CASSQLRRIGGNEAFF.

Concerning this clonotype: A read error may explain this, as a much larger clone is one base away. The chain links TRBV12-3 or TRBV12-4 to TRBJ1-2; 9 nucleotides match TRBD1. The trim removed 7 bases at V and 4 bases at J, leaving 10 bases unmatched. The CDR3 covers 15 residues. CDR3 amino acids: CASIAGTGTSYGYTF. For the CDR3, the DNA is TGTGCCAGCATCGCCGGGACAGGGACCTCCTATGGCTACACCTTC.

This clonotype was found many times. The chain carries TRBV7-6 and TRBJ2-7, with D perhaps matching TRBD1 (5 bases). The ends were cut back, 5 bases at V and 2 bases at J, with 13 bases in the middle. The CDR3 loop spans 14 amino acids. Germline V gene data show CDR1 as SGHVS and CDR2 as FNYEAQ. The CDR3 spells CASSPIDRPYEQYF. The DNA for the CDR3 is TGTGCCAGCAGCCCAATAGACAGACCCTACGAGCAGTACTTC.

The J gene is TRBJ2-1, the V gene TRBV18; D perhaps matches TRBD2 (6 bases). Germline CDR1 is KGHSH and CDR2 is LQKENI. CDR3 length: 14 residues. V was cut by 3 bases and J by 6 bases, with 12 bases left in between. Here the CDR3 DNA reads TGTGCCAGCTCACCCCAGGGACTCGGCAATGAGCAGTTCTTC. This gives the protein CASSPQGLGNEQFF.

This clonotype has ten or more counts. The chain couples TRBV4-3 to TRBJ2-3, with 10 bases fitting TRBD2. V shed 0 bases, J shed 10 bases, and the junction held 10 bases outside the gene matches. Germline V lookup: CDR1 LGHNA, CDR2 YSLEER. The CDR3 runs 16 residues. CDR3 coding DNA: TGCGCCAGCAGCCAAGATCAGCGGGGGGGCCCTAATGCGCAGTATTTT. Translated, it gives CASSQDQRGGPNAQYF.

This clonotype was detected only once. The DNA of the CDR3 is TGTGCCAGCAGCCCCCTAGGCACCGCCGGGGAGCAGTACTTC. Translating gives CASSPLGTAGEQYF. The rearrangement joins TRBV6-6 to TRBJ2-7; D is undetermined. Per the germline V gene, CDR1 is MNHNY and CDR2 is SVGAGI (reference sequence). The CDR3 contains 14 residues. V was shortened by 6 bases and J by 7 bases, with 19 bases between the two germline ends.